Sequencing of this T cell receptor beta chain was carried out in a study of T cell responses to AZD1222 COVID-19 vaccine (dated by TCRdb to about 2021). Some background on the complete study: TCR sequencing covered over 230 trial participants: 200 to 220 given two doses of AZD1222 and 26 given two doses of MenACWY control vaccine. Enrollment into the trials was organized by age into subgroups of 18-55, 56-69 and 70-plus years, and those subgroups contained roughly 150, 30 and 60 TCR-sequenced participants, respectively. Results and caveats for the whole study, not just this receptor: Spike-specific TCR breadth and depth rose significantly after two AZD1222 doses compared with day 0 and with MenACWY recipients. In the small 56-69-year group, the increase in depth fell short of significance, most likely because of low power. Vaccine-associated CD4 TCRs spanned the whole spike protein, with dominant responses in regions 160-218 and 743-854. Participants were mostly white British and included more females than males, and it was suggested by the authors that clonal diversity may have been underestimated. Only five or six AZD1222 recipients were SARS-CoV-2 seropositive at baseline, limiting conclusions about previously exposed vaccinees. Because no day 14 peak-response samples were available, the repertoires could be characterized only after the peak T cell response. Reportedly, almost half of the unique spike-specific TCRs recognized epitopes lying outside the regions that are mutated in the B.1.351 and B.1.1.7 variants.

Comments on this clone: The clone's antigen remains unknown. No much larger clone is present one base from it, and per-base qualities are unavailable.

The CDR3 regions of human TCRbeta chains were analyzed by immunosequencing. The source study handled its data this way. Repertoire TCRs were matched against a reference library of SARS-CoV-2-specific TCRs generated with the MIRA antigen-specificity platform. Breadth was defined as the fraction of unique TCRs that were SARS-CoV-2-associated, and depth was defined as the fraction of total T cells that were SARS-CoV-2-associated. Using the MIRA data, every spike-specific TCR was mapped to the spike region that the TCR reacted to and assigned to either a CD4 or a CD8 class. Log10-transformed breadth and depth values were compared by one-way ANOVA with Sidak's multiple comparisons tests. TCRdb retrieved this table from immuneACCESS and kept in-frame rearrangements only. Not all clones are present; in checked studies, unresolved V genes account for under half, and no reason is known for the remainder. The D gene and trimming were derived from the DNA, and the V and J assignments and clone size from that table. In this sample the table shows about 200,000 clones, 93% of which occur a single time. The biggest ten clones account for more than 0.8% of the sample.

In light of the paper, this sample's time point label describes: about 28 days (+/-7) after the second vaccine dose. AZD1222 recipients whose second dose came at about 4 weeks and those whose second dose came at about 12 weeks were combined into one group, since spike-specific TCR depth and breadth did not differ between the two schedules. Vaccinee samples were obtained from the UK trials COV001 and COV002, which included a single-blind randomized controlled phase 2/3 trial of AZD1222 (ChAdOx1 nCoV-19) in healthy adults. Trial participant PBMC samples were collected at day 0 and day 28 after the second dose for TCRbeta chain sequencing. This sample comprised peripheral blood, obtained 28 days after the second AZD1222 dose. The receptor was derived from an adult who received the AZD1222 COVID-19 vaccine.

The CDR3 here reads CASSQESDYSGNTIYF. The DNA sequence is TGCGCCAGCAGCCAAGAGTCGGATTACTCTGGAAACACCATATATTTT. The chain is assembled from TRBV4-3 and TRBJ1-3; the D gene identity is not certain. The CDR3 has 16 amino acids, counting the end cysteine and phenylalanine. This entry keeps only the CDR3 DNA: 48 bases, framed from base 1. Trimming removed 0 bases from V and 0 bases from J, leaving 9 bases between the germline ends. The germline V gene provides CDR1 LGHNA and CDR2 YSLEER.